A single sample gave rise to the 13 T cell receptor beta chains below, sequenced in a study of CD8+CD57+ T cells in acquired aplastic anemia. Using genomic DNA as the template, TCR beta VDJ and CDR3 profiling was carried out. TCRdb processed the reads anew with MiXCR; each CDR3 protein has one entry. The sample includes around 500,000 distinct CDR3 sequences, around 30% of them seen just once. Only patients with CD8+CD57+ cell expansion on flow cytometry were chosen for sequencing. Sample: sorted CD4+, CD8+, or CD8+CD57+ T cells (not recorded which) from PBMCs. These receptors all come from a human donor with aplastic anemia.

Ten or more counts support this clonotype. The rearrangement joins TRBV6-5 to TRBJ2-7; D tentatively fits TRBD1 or TRBD2 (5 bases each). The CDR3 runs 15 residues. CDR1 is MNHEY and CDR2 is SVGAGI in the germline V gene. V lost 5 bases and J 3 bases, leaving 17 bases between the germline ends. The CDR3 loop is CASSRSPGTDYEQYF. In DNA, the CDR3 is TGTGCCAGCAGTCGCTCCCCCGGGACCGACTACGAGCAGTACTTC.

This chain connects TRBV10-3 to TRBJ1-2; D is possibly TRBD1 (6 bases). Germline V gene data show CDR1 as ENHRY and CDR2 as SYGVKD. The CDR3 loop spans 14 amino acids. V lost 11 bases and J lost 4, with 20 bases in between. CDR3 DNA: TGTGCCGCTCACGAGACAGGCGATTCCTATGGCTACACCTTC. Translated: CAAHETGDSYGYTF.

The chain joins TRBV30 to TRBJ2-7, with a tentative D call TRBD1 (5 bases). V lost 3 bases and J lost 5, with 11 bases in between. This CDR3 contains 12 residues. In germline, CDR1 is GTSNPN, CDR2 SVGIG (reference sequence). CDR3 sequence (DNA): TGTGCCTGGAGGGGGCAGATCCACGAGCAGTACTTC. Its translation: CAWRGQIHEQYF. The variable domain in full, completed from reference TRBV30 and TRBJ2-7, reads SQTIHQWPATLVQPVGSPLSLECTVEGTSNPNLYWYRQAAGRGLQLLFYSVGIGQISSEVPQNLSASRPQDRQFILSSKKLLLSDSGFYLCAWRGQIHEQYFGPGTRLTVT.

There are a few counts of this clonotype. The V gene is TRBV6-1, the J gene TRBJ2-1, with D maybe TRBD2 (6 bases). The CDR3 loop spans 13 amino acids. Germline V gene data show CDR1 as MNHNS and CDR2 as SASEGT. V dropped 8 bases and J dropped 4 bases, with 12 bases sitting between them. CDR3 nucleotides: TGTGCCAGCGGACGGGACTCATACAATGAGCAGTTCTTC. It encodes CASGRDSYNEQFF.

V and J are TRBV15 and TRBJ1-2; D may be TRBD1 (5 bases). The CDR3 is 20 residues long. Germline values: CDR1 LNHNV, CDR2 YYDKDF (reference sequence). V was trimmed by 0 bases and J by 3 bases, leaving 26 bases between them. CDR3 in amino acids: CATSRESGLLIVGAYYGYTF. CDR3 nucleotide sequence: TGTGCCACCAGCAGAGAGTCCGGACTGCTCATTGTAGGGGCGTACTATGGCTACACCTTC.

In its sample, this clonotype was seen many times. The gene calls are TRBV7-8 and TRBJ1-5, with 8 positions matching TRBD1. The CDR3 has 15 amino acids. Losses at the gene ends were 2 bases for V and 5 bases for J; bases not matched to a gene: 5. Germline loops: CDR1 SGHVS, CDR2 FQNEAQ. The CDR3 DNA follows: TGTGCCAGCAGCTTATTGTCAGGGGGCTATCAGCCCCAGCATTTT. Translation gives CASSLLSGGYQPQHF.

The sample holds a few counts of this clonotype. This CDR3 is CASRRGQSGSPLHF. DNA of the CDR3: TGTGCCAGCAGACGGGGACAGTCTGGATCACCCCTCCACTTT. This chain links TRBV7-9 with TRBJ1-6; 7 nucleotides align to TRBD1. CDR3 size: 14 residues. The junction had 9 bases not matched to a gene; V was cut back by 6 bases and J by 10 bases. Germline V gene lookup returns CDR1 SEHNR and CDR2 FQNEAQ (reference sequence).

The J gene is TRBJ1-5, the V gene TRBV7-8; D call uncertain. The length of the CDR3 is 16 residues. V lost 1 base and J lost 6, with 16 bases in between. The V gene's germline CDR1 is SGHVS and CDR2 FQNEAQ. The CDR3 DNA is TGTGCCAGCAGCTTAGAGGGTGGGTCTTCTCGTCAGCCCCAGCATTTT. Amino acids: CASSLEGGSSRQPQHF.

This clonotype has a handful of counts. The V call is TRBV6-1, the J call TRBJ1-6; D is uncertain. Germline CDR1 MNHNS, CDR2 SASEGT. The V end was cut by 6 bases, the J end by 11 bases, with 14 bases between. The CDR3 extends over 13 amino acids. The CDR3 sequence: CASRGAQFTPLHF. Written as DNA, the CDR3 is TGTGCCAGCAGAGGTGCCCAGTTTACACCCCTCCACTTT.

The chain joins TRBV25-1 to TRBJ2-5; 15 bases align to TRBD2. The CDR3 totals 18 residues. With 8 bases clipped from V and 2 bases from J, the junction kept 12 bases outside the gene matches. CDR1 MGHDK and CDR2 SYGVNS come from the germline V gene. The CDR3 region has the DNA TGTGCCAGCTCACCATTCGGACTAGCGGGAGGGATACAAGAGACCCAGTACTTC. Translation gives CASSPFGLAGGIQETQYF.

The chain is built from TRBV3-1 and TRBJ2-3; 11 bases fit TRBD2. Germline V CDR1 and CDR2: LGHDT, YNNKEL (reference sequence). The CDR3 runs to 16 residues. Trimming cost V 3 bases and J 4 bases; bases outside gene matches: 6. The CDR3 region is CASSHLLAGGADTQYF. The CDR3 DNA reads as TGTGCCAGCAGCCACCTATTAGCGGGAGGGGCAGATACGCAGTATTTT.

This clonotype occurred many times. The J gene is TRBJ1-5, the V gene TRBV25-1, with D unresolved. Trimming left V 2 bases short and J 6 bases short, with 8 bases between. Germline V gene data show CDR1 as MGHDK and CDR2 as SYGVNS. The CDR3 runs to 13 residues. The CDR3 reads CASSERDGQPQHF. The CDR3 bases are TGTGCCAGCAGTGAACGAGACGGTCAGCCCCAGCATTTT.

The chain employs TRBV10-1 and TRBJ2-5, with 8 bases that match TRBD1. This CDR3 contains 14 residues. After removal of 5 bases from V and 2 bases from J, the junction contained 4 bases not matched to a gene. CDR1 is WNHNN and CDR2 is SYGVQD in the germline V gene (reference sequence). DNA for the CDR3: TGCGCCAGCAGTCATACAGGGGGGCAAGAGACCCAGTACTTC. This gives the protein CASSHTGGQETQYF.